The sequence of this TCR beta chain was determined in a study of identifying expanded T cells in peripheral blood. Study-wide results and limits: Variance in clone template counts between two-week samples significantly increased with total template count across all healthy donors. About 1.2 clones differed between technical replicates, versus around 15 and 18 over time.

This clone was counted once. As yet, its antigen is unknown. Libraries were prepared by immunoSEQ multiplex PCR; TCRdb keeps only in-frame clonotypes and omits some of them. In the table there are 95,000 to 100,000 clones, around 85% of which are singletons. The CDR3 spans 17 residues. Trimming shortened V by 0 bases and J by 4 bases, and 19 bases separated the two germline ends. The germline V gene encodes CDR1 SGDLS and CDR2 YYNGEE. Sequenced material: blood. The origin of this receptor is a person aged 18 to 75 in good health. The genes are TRBV9 and TRBJ1-2; tentatively, D is TRBD1 (5 bases). The CDR3 here is CASSVVQGAYGFYGYTF. The CDR3 DNA is TGTGCCAGCAGCGTAGTTCAGGGTGCCTATGGATTCTATGGCTACACCTTC.